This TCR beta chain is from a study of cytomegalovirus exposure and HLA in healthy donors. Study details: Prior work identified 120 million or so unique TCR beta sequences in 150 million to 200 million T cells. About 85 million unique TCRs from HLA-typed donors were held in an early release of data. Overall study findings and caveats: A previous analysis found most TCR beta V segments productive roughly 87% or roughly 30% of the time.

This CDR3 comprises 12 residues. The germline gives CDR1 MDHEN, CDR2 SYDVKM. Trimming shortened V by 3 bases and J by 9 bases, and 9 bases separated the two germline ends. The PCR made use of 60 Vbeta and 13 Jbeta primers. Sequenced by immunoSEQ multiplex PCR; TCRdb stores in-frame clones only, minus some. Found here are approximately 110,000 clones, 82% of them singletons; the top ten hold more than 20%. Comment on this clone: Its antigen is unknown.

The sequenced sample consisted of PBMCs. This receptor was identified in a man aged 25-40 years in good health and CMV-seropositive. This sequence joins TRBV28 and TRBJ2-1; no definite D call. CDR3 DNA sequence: TGTGCCAGCAGTTTTTATCCCTCTGAGCAGTTCTTC. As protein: CASSFYPSEQFF.